This entry concerns a single T cell receptor beta chain. The data belong to a study of blood T cell repertoires in COVID-19. Study-level information: Sites across the United States, Italy and Spain contributed samples from acute and convalescent COVID-19. Sources were T cells, B-cell-depleted T cells, or PBMCs; the material itself was cDNA or gDNA.

The CDR3 sequence is 15 residues long. The V gene end was trimmed by 4 bases and the J gene end by 5 bases; junction bases not matched to a gene: 7. Germline V gene lookup returns CDR1 MNHEY and CDR2 SVGAGI. In the original workflow: Estimated nucleated cell counts came from reference gene primer amplification. Assay: immunoSEQ multiplex PCR; the TCRdb copy retains only in-frame clones and omits some. That table supplies the V and J calls and clone size; D and trimming were determined from the DNA. Among 80,000 to 95,000 clones, 81% were seen once, and the ten largest hold roughly two fifths. The chain uses TRBV6-5 and TRBJ1-4; TRBD1 matches at 7 bases. Material for sequencing was peripheral blood. The TCR was taken from a man older than 75 with acute or convalescent COVID-19. CDR3 sequence: CASSSDRAKNEKLFF. The CDR3 DNA sequence: TGTGCCAGCAGTTCCGACAGGGCCAAAAATGAAAAACTGTTTTTT.